This T cell receptor (beta chain) was identified in a study of patients and donors after allogeneic stem cell transplantation. V lost 3 bases to trimming and J lost 4 bases; unmatched junction nucleotides: 8. CDR3 length equals 16 residues. Germline values: CDR1 SGHTA, CDR2 FQGTGA. TCRdb ran MiXCR on the RT-PCR reads and lists one entry per CDR3 protein. The table includes tens of thousands of distinct CDR3 sequences, just under 5% detected once. This TCR was sampled from a human donor who was either an allogeneic HSCT recipient or a stem cell or donor lymphocyte infusion donor (not recorded which). It is not recorded whose cells these are; they may come from a transplant donor. This chain links TRBV7-3 with TRBJ2-3; TRBD2 matches at 9 bases. Sequences were obtained from blood, either unsorted or a sorted T cell fraction (not recorded which). The CDR3 sequence: CASSLGGRAGADTQYF. Here the CDR3 DNA reads TGTGCCAGCAGCTTGGGCGGGAGGGCCGGCGCAGATACGCAGTATTTT.